This TCR beta chain was captured by sequencing in a study of T cell responses to AZD1222 COVID-19 vaccine. The method was immunoSEQ multiplex PCR; TCRdb's version includes in-frame clones alone and lacks a portion of them. The table has more than 100,000 clones, about 90% seen once. With V trimmed by 2 bases and J by 6 bases, 9 bases remained unmatched. Germline CDR1 SGHRS, CDR2 YFSETQ. This CDR3 has 15 amino acids. Here the sequenced sample was peripheral blood, taken on day 0 of AZD1222 vaccination. The receptor comes from an adult in good health. This chain connects TRBV5-1 to TRBJ1-2; 8 positions agree with TRBD1. The CDR3 DNA reads as TGCGCCAGCAGCTTACGGACAGGGCGTCCAGATGGCTACACCTTC. This sequence encodes CASSLRTGRPDGYTF.